The rows below give T cell receptor beta chains drawn from one sample of a study of CD8 T cells in Susac syndrome. MiXCR was run by TCRdb on the immunoSEQ multiplex PCR reads, yielding one entry per CDR3 protein. The sample yields about 180,000 distinct CDR3 sequences, 90% to 95% seen once. Sequencing was performed on CD4+ T cells from PBMCs. The receptors were gathered from a human donor with Susac syndrome. Both conserved end residues are part of each CDR3. D genes are given only for firm matches. Size is stated for part of the rows, as once, few or many counts, or as a class when the clone is expanded.

V gene: TRBV2
J gene: TRBJ2-1
D gene: -
clone size: -
CDR3 protein: CASSERFNEQFF
CDR3 DNA: TGTGCCAGCAGTGAAAGGTTCAATGAGCAGTTCTTC

V gene: TRBV20-1
J gene: TRBJ2-7
D gene: -
clone size: -
CDR3 protein: CSAKSSYEQYF
CDR3 DNA: TGCAGTGCTAAAAGCTCCTACGAGCAGTACTTC

V gene: TRBV5-8
J gene: TRBJ1-5
D gene: TRBD1
clone size: -
CDR3 protein: CASSLLAGGQPQHF
CDR3 DNA: TGTGCCAGCAGCTTGCTTGCAGGGGGTCAGCCCCAGCATTTT

V gene: TRBV13
J gene: TRBJ1-2
D gene: -
clone size: once
CDR3 protein: CASSLRLLDPYGYTF
CDR3 DNA: TGTGCCAGCAGCTTAAGACTCCTGGACCCCTATGGCTACACCTTC

V gene: TRBV20-1
J gene: TRBJ2-5
D gene: -
clone size: -
CDR3 protein: CSAAGIGQETQYF
CDR3 DNA: TGCAGTGCCGCTGGGATAGGCCAAGAGACCCAGTACTTC

V gene: TRBV19
J gene: TRBJ1-5
D gene: TRBD1
clone size: once
CDR3 protein: CASTYQGGNSNQPQHF
CDR3 DNA: TGTGCCAGTACCTATCAGGGGGGAAATAGCAATCAGCCCCAGCATTTT

V gene: TRBV6-1
J gene: TRBJ2-7
D gene: -
clone size: once
CDR3 protein: CASRRDTLYEQYF
CDR3 DNA: TGTGCCAGCAGGCGGGACACCCTCTACGAGCAGTACTTC

V gene: TRBV24-1
J gene: TRBJ2-3
D gene: -
clone size: once
CDR3 protein: CATSGSGGLDTQYF
CDR3 DNA: TGTGCCACCAGTGGTAGCGGTGGTTTGGATACGCAGTATTTT

V gene: TRBV5-6
J gene: TRBJ2-3
D gene: TRBD2
clone size: -
CDR3 protein: CASSHTGTSGISDTQYF
CDR3 DNA: TGTGCCAGCAGCCACACAGGGACTAGCGGGATCTCAGATACGCAGTATTTT

V gene: TRBV29-1
J gene: TRBJ1-1
D gene: -
clone size: once
CDR3 protein: CSVVLYRITEAFF
CDR3 DNA: TGCAGCGTTGTTTTGTACAGGATCACTGAAGCTTTCTTT

V gene: TRBV18
J gene: TRBJ1-5
D gene: TRBD1
clone size: once
CDR3 protein: CASSSRDRGLNQPQHF
CDR3 DNA: TGTGCCAGCTCATCCAGAGACAGGGGGCTGAATCAGCCCCAGCATTTT

V gene: TRBV27
J gene: TRBJ2-1
D gene: TRBD1
clone size: -
CDR3 protein: CASSFYRQGYNEQFF
CDR3 DNA: TGTGCCAGCAGTTTCTACCGACAGGGATACAATGAGCAGTTCTTC

V gene: TRBV18
J gene: TRBJ1-5
D gene: -
clone size: -
CDR3 protein: CASSPPGGLGGNQPQHF
CDR3 DNA: TGTGCCAGCTCACCACCCGGAGGGTTGGGGGGCAATCAGCCCCAGCATTTT

V gene: TRBV23-1
J gene: TRBJ1-5
D gene: TRBD1
clone size: -
CDR3 protein: CASRPGGGEDPQHF
CDR3 DNA: TGCGCCAGCAGACCCGGAGGGGGCGAAGATCCCCAGCATTTT

V gene: TRBV23-1
J gene: TRBJ2-7
D gene: TRBD1
clone size: once
CDR3 protein: CASPSGTGVEQYF
CDR3 DNA: TGCGCCAGCCCATCCGGCACAGGGGTCGAGCAGTACTTC

V gene: TRBV5-4
J gene: TRBJ1-6
D gene: TRBD1
clone size: -
CDR3 protein: CASSLEQGSPLHF
CDR3 DNA: TGTGCCAGCAGCTTGGAACAGGGGTCACCCCTCCACTTT

V gene: TRBV6-6
J gene: TRBJ2-1
D gene: TRBD2
clone size: -
CDR3 protein: CASRLAGGWGEQFF
CDR3 DNA: TGTGCCAGCAGACTAGCGGGGGGCTGGGGTGAGCAGTTCTTC

V gene: TRBV7-8
J gene: TRBJ1-1
D gene: -
clone size: once
CDR3 protein: CASSLFGSMNTEAFF
CDR3 DNA: TGTGCCAGCAGCTTATTTGGCAGCATGAACACTGAAGCTTTCTTT

V gene: TRBV5-6
J gene: TRBJ2-5
D gene: TRBD1
clone size: -
CDR3 protein: CASSLLTGTGLPRGTQYF
CDR3 DNA: TGTGCCAGCAGCTTACTTACCGGGACAGGCTTACCTAGGGGGACCCAGTACTTC

V gene: TRBV24-1
J gene: TRBJ2-5
D gene: -
clone size: -
CDR3 protein: CATSSGRGDQETQYF
CDR3 DNA: TGTGCCACCAGCTCCGGTAGAGGCGACCAAGAGACCCAGTACTTC

V gene: TRBV3-1
J gene: TRBJ2-4
D gene: TRBD2
clone size: -
CDR3 protein: CASSHRTSGGGTIQYF
CDR3 DNA: TGTGCCAGCAGCCACCGGACTAGCGGGGGGGGAACCATTCAGTACTTC

V gene: TRBV6-1
J gene: TRBJ2-1
D gene: TRBD1
clone size: -
CDR3 protein: CASSGQGRYVNEQFF
CDR3 DNA: TGTGCCAGCAGTGGACAGGGTCGTTACGTCAATGAGCAGTTCTTC

V gene: TRBV20-1
J gene: TRBJ2-7
D gene: -
clone size: -
CDR3 protein: CSASPAGSSYEQYF
CDR3 DNA: TGCAGTGCGAGCCCGGCGGGAAGCTCCTACGAGCAGTACTTC